The rows below give T cell receptor beta chains drawn from one sample of a study of shared clonotypes between healthy human individuals. Here immunoSEQ multiplex PCR was the method, and the copy in TCRdb shows in-frame clones only, minus some. This sample carries more than 2 million clones, about 94% of them seen once, and the ten largest clones take about 0.13%. Material for sequencing was naive CD4+ T cells sorted from blood. These receptors were obtained from a man aged 18 to 29 in good health. CDR3s include the opening cysteine and the closing phenylalanine or tryptophan. D genes are given only for firm matches. Clone size is not always given. Where it is, it says once, few, many or a class for expanded clones.

d_call	v_call	clone_size	j_call	cdr3_aa	cdr3_nt
TRBD1	TRBV10-2	-	TRBJ1-5	CASRQGEVTGQPQHF	TGCGCCAGTCGACAGGGGGAAGTTACAGGTCAGCCCCAGCATTTT
TRBD1	TRBV6-1	-	TRBJ1-2	CASSQGGTGVGYTF	TGTGCCAGCAGTCAGGGAGGGACAGGGGTCGGCTACACCTTC
TRBD1	TRBV5-1	-	TRBJ2-1	CASSLLTGYEQFF	TGCGCCAGCAGCTTGCTGACAGGGTATGAGCAGTTCTTC
-	TRBV6-1	-	TRBJ2-7	CASRSRAFDNEQYF	TGTGCCAGCAGATCACGGGCCTTTGACAACGAGCAGTACTTC
-	TRBV21-1	-	TRBJ2-1	CATLKRLAGRSYNEQFF	TGTGCCACCTTAAAGCGACTAGCGGGACGCTCCTACAATGAGCAGTTCTTC
-	TRBV5-4	-	TRBJ2-5	CASSVRTVQETQYF	TGTGCCAGCAGCGTGAGGACAGTCCAAGAGACCCAGTACTTC
-	TRBV6-1	-	TRBJ1-5	CASAGASSNQPQHF	TGTGCCAGCGCCGGGGCCTCTAGCAATCAGCCCCAGCATTTT
-	TRBV4-2	-	TRBJ2-7	CASSQDPKGSDEQYF	TGTGCCAGCAGCCAAGATCCCAAGGGGTCCGACGAGCAGTACTTC
-	TRBV5-1	-	TRBJ2-5	CASSLAAETQYF	TGCGCCAGCAGCTTGGCGGCGGAGACCCAGTACTTC
-	TRBV6-1	-	TRBJ2-7	CASRNYEQYF	TGTGCCAGCAGGAACTACGAGCAGTACTTC
-	TRBV5-1	-	TRBJ1-3	CASSLEDSSSGNTIYF	TGCGCCAGCAGCTTGGAGGACTCCTCCTCTGGAAACACCATATATTTT
-	TRBV5-1	-	TRBJ2-5	CASSLVVGQETQYF	TGCGCCAGCAGCTTGGTCGTAGGTCAAGAGACCCAGTACTTC
-	TRBV5-5	-	TRBJ1-5	CASSSDRDQPQHF	TGTGCCAGCAGCAGCGACAGAGATCAGCCCCAGCATTTT
TRBD1	TRBV9	-	TRBJ2-7	CASSALDRGSYEQYF	TGTGCCAGCAGCGCCCTGGACAGGGGATCCTACGAGCAGTACTTC
TRBD1	TRBV7-9	-	TRBJ1-1	CASSSDNRGMDTEAFF	TGTGCCAGCAGCTCGGATAACAGGGGTATGGACACTGAAGCTTTCTTT
-	TRBV27	-	TRBJ1-2	CASSFLGPPYGYTF	TGTGCCAGCAGTTTCCTAGGACCGCCGTATGGCTACACCTTC
-	TRBV4-3	once	TRBJ2-3	CASSRRTTDTQYF	TGCGCCAGCAGCCGGCGAACGACAGATACGCAGTATTTT
-	TRBV15	-	TRBJ2-3	CATSVQGIVTDTQYF	TGTGCCACCAGTGTCCAAGGGATCGTTACAGATACGCAGTATTTT
-	TRBV13	-	TRBJ2-7	CASSGEGPSPGFDNRGQYF	TGTGCCAGCAGCGGAGAGGGGCCTAGCCCTGGGTTTGACAATCGGGGGCAGTACTTC
-	TRBV19	-	TRBJ2-1	CASSSQASPRNEQFF	TGTGCCAGTAGTTCACAGGCAAGCCCGAGGAATGAGCAGTTCTTC
-	TRBV6-6	-	TRBJ1-2	CASSYRAGDYGYTF	TGTGCCAGCAGTTACAGGGCAGGGGACTATGGCTACACCTTC
-	TRBV5-6	-	TRBJ2-1	CASSSDRNEQFF	TGTGCCAGCAGCTCAGACAGGAATGAGCAGTTCTTC
-	TRBV11-3	-	TRBJ2-5	CASSLHRQETQYF	TGTGCCAGCAGCTTACACAGACAAGAGACCCAGTACTTC
TRBD1	TRBV7-9	-	TRBJ2-2	CAIAPGTGGGGELFF	TGTGCCATCGCCCCCGGGACAGGGGGGGGCGGGGAGCTGTTTTTT
TRBD1	TRBV4-1	-	TRBJ1-2	CASSQLQGAGYGYTF	TGCGCCAGCAGCCAATTACAGGGGGCTGGCTATGGCTACACCTTC
-	TRBV27	-	TRBJ2-3	CASRPGGAVDTQYF	TGTGCCAGCAGGCCTGGGGGGGCGGTAGATACGCAGTATTTT
TRBD2	TRBV11-3	-	TRBJ2-3	CASSFGKSGNTDTQYF	TGTGCCAGCAGCTTCGGGAAAAGCGGGAACACAGATACGCAGTATTTT
-	TRBV4-3	-	TRBJ2-7	CASSQDKGGHYEQYF	TGCGCCAGCAGCCAAGATAAAGGGGGGCACTACGAGCAGTACTTC
TRBD1	TRBV18	-	TRBJ2-3	CASSPNTGQGGTDTQYF	TGTGCCAGCTCACCAAACACCGGACAGGGTGGCACAGATACGCAGTATTTT
TRBD2	TRBV7-9	-	TRBJ2-3	CASSQAGLAADTQYF	TGTGCCAGCAGCCAGGCGGGACTAGCAGCAGATACGCAGTATTTT
TRBD1	TRBV11-2	few	TRBJ1-3	CASSWDRIGNTIYF	TGTGCCAGCAGCTGGGACAGGATCGGAAACACCATATATTTT
TRBD1	TRBV2	-	TRBJ1-2	CASSQQGADYGYTF	TGTGCCAGCAGCCAACAGGGGGCAGACTATGGCTACACCTTC
TRBD1	TRBV28	once	TRBJ2-1	CASSRGGSNNEQFF	TGTGCCAGCAGTAGAGGGGGCAGTAACAATGAGCAGTTCTTC
-	TRBV29-1	-	TRBJ2-3	CSAQPPPDTQYF	TGCAGCGCCCAACCCCCCCCAGATACGCAGTATTTT
TRBD1	TRBV5-4	-	TRBJ2-5	CASSPPTGLEKTQYF	TGTGCCAGCAGCCCCCCGACAGGGTTGGAAAAGACCCAGTACTTC
-	TRBV5-1	-	TRBJ2-1	CASKEGGFYNEQFF	TGCGCCAGTAAAGAGGGGGGATTCTACAATGAGCAGTTCTTC
-	TRBV5-8	-	TRBJ2-3	CASSLGQESTDTQYF	TGTGCCAGCAGCTTGGGACAGGAGAGCACAGATACGCAGTATTTT
TRBD1	TRBV5-1	-	TRBJ2-3	CASSDTGGDTQYF	TGCGCCAGCAGCGATACAGGGGGAGATACGCAGTATTTT
TRBD1	TRBV18	-	TRBJ1-2	CASSPRATGDGYTF	TGTGCCAGCTCACCGAGGGCGACAGGGGACGGCTACACCTTC
-	TRBV7-2	-	TRBJ2-7	CASSTQVLGEQYF	TGTGCCAGCAGCACGCAGGTGCTTGGCGAGCAGTACTTC
-	TRBV18	-	TRBJ1-3	CASSPPYRPGNTIYF	TGTGCCAGCTCACCACCCTACAGGCCAGGAAACACCATATATTTT
-	TRBV6-1	-	TRBJ2-2	CASSEQGRDGELFF	TGTGCCAGCAGTGAACAGGGGCGGGACGGGGAGCTGTTTTTT
TRBD1	TRBV18	few	TRBJ2-1	CASSAGQGSYNEQFF	TGTGCCAGCTCGGCTGGACAGGGCTCCTACAATGAGCAGTTCTTC
-	TRBV28	-	TRBJ2-7	CASNVGVGSYEQYF	TGTGCCAGCAACGTAGGTGTGGGCTCCTACGAGCAGTACTTC
TRBD2	TRBV27	-	TRBJ2-3	CASSSGTSGTDTQYF	TGTGCCAGCAGTTCCGGGACTAGCGGCACAGATACGCAGTATTTT